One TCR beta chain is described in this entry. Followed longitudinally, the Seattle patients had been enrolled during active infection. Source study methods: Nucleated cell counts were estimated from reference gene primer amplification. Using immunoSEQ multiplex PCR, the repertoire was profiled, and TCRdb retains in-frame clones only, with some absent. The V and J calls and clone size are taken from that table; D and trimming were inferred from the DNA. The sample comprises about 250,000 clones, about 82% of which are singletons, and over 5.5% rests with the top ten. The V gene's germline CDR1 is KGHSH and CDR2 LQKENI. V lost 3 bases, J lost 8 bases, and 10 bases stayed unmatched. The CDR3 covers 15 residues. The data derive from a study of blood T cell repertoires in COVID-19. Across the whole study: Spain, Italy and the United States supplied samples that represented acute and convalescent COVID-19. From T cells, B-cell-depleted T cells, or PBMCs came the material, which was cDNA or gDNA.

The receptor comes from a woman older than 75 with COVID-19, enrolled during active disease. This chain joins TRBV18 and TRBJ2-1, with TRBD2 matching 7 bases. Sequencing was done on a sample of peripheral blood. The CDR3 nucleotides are TGTGCCAGCTCACCTATGACGACGGGGGGTTATGAGCAGTTCTTC. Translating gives CASSPMTTGGYEQFF.